The 31 T cell receptor beta chains reported below all come from one sample, sequenced in a study of post-analysis software for immune sequencing data. Study findings and constraints: Controls had lower frequencies than patients of about 5 TRBV segments, which included TRBV5-6, TRBV5-1 and TRBV20-1.

These TCRs are of unknown antigen specificity. Built from TCR beta cDNA, the libraries had unique molecular identifiers in them. MiXCR was run by TCRdb on the PCR reads, yielding one entry per CDR3 protein. The data hold roughly 200,000 distinct CDR3 sequences, with approximately 29% observed a single time. Sequences were obtained from blood. These receptors all stem from a girl under 18 with multiple sclerosis.

CDR3 sequence: CASSKGGQGEAFF. CDR3 in DNA: TGTGCCAGCAGCAAAGGGGGGCAGGGTGAAGCTTTCTTT. The J gene is TRBJ1-1, the V gene TRBV21-1; the table's D call TRBD1 went unverified against the DNA. TRBV21-1 is classified as a pseudogene. CDR3 length equals 13 residues.

This clonotype was detected only a few times. The chain recombines TRBV20-1 with TRBJ1-1, with 8 bases fitting TRBD1. The trim removed 0 bases at V and 4 bases at J, leaving 4 bases unmatched. This CDR3 region has 14 residues. Germline V gene data show CDR1 as DFQATT and CDR2 as SNEGSKA (reference sequence). The CDR3 sequence: CSARDARGLTEAFF. In DNA form, the CDR3 reads TGCAGTGCTAGAGATGCCAGGGGGCTCACTGAAGCTTTCTTT.

The table lists this clonotype with a count of one. This sequence joins TRBV5-1 and TRBJ2-2; 8 nucleotides agree with TRBD2. J was trimmed by 6 bases and V by 0 bases; bases with no gene match: 4. Germline CDR1 is SGHRS and CDR2 is YFSETQ. CDR3 length: 15 amino acids. The CDR3 DNA is TGCGCCAGCAGCTTGGTTCTAGCGGGTTCCGGGGAGCTGTTTTTT. Amino acids: CASSLVLAGSGELFF.

This clonotype was recorded at least ten times. This chain connects TRBV2 to TRBJ1-2; D perhaps matches TRBD1 (5 bases). Trimming shortened V by 7 bases and J by 1 base, and 16 bases separated the two germline ends. CDR3 length: 15 residues. Germline loops: CDR1 SNHLY, CDR2 FYNNEI. As DNA, the CDR3 is TGTGCCAGCACCGAGGAGGGGTGGGTTAACTATGGCTACACCTTC. Protein sequence: CASTEEGWVNYGYTF.

The V and J genes are TRBV7-3 and TRBJ2-5; perhaps TRBD2 as D (6 bases). This CDR3 has 13 amino acids. Trimming removed 4 bases from V and 3 bases from J, with 9 bases in between. Germline V gene sequence: CDR1 SGHTA, CDR2 FQGTGA. DNA for the CDR3: TGTGCCAGCAGCTCGGGACTCAAAGAGACCCAGTACTTC. Translating it yields CASSSGLKETQYF.

The rearrangement uses TRBV27 and TRBJ1-1; D unresolved. V lost 9 bases and J 5 bases, leaving 19 bases between the germline ends. Per germline, CDR1 MNHEY and CDR2 SMNVEV (reference sequence). CDR3 length: 14 amino acids. CDR3 sequence (DNA): TGTGCCAGACTGACTAAACACACGAGAACTGAAGCTTTCTTT. This codes for CARLTKHTRTEAFF.

This clonotype came up many times. The CDR3 bases are TGCGCCAGCAGCTTGGGGGATTCACCCCTCCACTTT. Protein: CASSLGDSPLHF. This chain uses TRBV5-1 with TRBJ1-6; no clear D. The ends were cut back, 0 bases at V and 8 bases at J, with 3 bases in the middle. This CDR3 has 12 amino acids. Per germline, CDR1 SGHRS and CDR2 YFSETQ.

This clonotype was counted many times. This chain links TRBV27 with TRBJ2-6; no clear D. The CDR3 is 14 residues long. Germline V CDR1 and CDR2: MNHEY, SMNVEV (reference sequence). V lost 5 bases and J 1 base, leaving 6 bases between the germline ends. The CDR3 here is CASSPSSGANVLTF. The CDR3 nucleotides read TGTGCCAGCAGTCCGTCTTCTGGGGCCAACGTCCTGACTTTC.

The rearrangement joins TRBV20-1 to TRBJ2-5; D unclear. The CDR3 sequence is 15 residues long. CDR1 is DFQATT and CDR2 is SNEGSKA in the germline V gene (reference sequence). The V end lost 6 bases, the J end lost 1 base, and 18 bases lay between the germline ends. CDR3 sequence: CSAKTLTRIQETQYF. As DNA, the CDR3 is TGCAGTGCCAAAACCCTGACACGGATCCAAGAGACCCAGTACTTC.

This chain uses TRBV20-1 with TRBJ2-3; no definite D call. This CDR3 contains 11 residues. Germline lookup yields CDR1 DFQATT and CDR2 SNEGSKA (reference sequence). Trimming took 0 bases from V and 9 from J, leaving 7 bases between them. CDR3 coding DNA: TGCAGTGCTAGAGAGACCCTAACGCAGTATTTT. Residues: CSARETLTQYF.

This clonotype was recorded a few times. The rearrangement uses TRBV6-5 and TRBJ1-1; D perhaps matches TRBD1 (5 bases). Germline V gene lookup returns CDR1 MNHEY and CDR2 SVGAGI. V lost 0 bases and J 0 bases, leaving 11 bases between the germline ends. This CDR3 has 16 residues. CDR3 sequence reads: CASSYSDDRLNTEAFF. The CDR3 DNA follows: TGTGCCAGCAGTTACTCCGATGACAGATTGAACACTGAAGCTTTCTTT.

The sample holds a few counts of this clonotype. This chain connects TRBV11-2 to TRBJ1-4; no clear D gene. The CDR3 has 14 residues. Germline V gene lookup returns CDR1 SGHAT and CDR2 FQNNGV. V lost 3 bases and J lost 4, with 9 bases in between. The CDR3 sequence: CASSLAGRNEKLFF. Written as DNA, the CDR3 is TGTGCCAGCAGCTTGGCAGGCCGTAATGAAAAACTGTTTTTT.

A few counts support this clonotype. The chain is built from TRBV5-1 and TRBJ1-2, with 8 nucleotides matching TRBD1. Germline loops: CDR1 SGHRS, CDR2 YFSETQ. The CDR3 is 14 residues long. J gave up 7 bases and V 0 bases, and 5 bases lay outside the gene matches. In nucleotides, the CDR3 is TGCGCCAGCAGCTTGGTCTCGACAGGGGTTGGCTACACCTTC. It yields the protein CASSLVSTGVGYTF.

About this clonotype: This could be a read error, since a much larger clone is one nucleotide away. CDR3 sequence: CASSEGRQGNRRGYTF. The CDR3 DNA reads TGTGCCAGCAGTGAGGGGAGACAGGGGAATAGACGCGGCTACACCTTC. This chain uses TRBV6-1 with TRBJ1-2; TRBD1 matches at 8 bases. Germline V gene lookup returns CDR1 MNHNS and CDR2 SASEGT. This CDR3 comprises 16 residues. Germline trimming cut 3 bases from V and 8 bases from J; bases unmatched to any gene: 14.

This chain joins TRBV15 and TRBJ2-5; maybe TRBD2 (7 bases). Germline-derived CDR1 and CDR2 are LNHNV and YYDKDF (reference sequence). This CDR3 contains 16 residues. V was trimmed by 0 bases and J by 11 bases, leaving 22 bases between them. Here the CDR3 reads CATSRDTGASGGGQYF. The CDR3 DNA reads TGTGCCACCAGCAGAGATACTGGCGCTAGCGGAGGGGGGCAGTACTTC.

This clonotype appeared a few times. The chain has TRBV2 and TRBJ2-5; 9 nucleotides align to TRBD2. Losses at the gene ends were 6 bases for V and 0 bases for J; bases not matched to a gene: 11. Germline lookup yields CDR1 SNHLY and CDR2 FYNNEI. The CDR3 consists of 17 residues. The DNA for the CDR3 is TGTGCCAGCAGAGGGGAGCGGGGGGCCTCGTACCAAGAGACCCAGTACTTC. Its protein is CASRGERGASYQETQYF.

About this clonotype: A much larger clone lies a single base off, so this may be a read error. V gene TRBV25-1 combines with J gene TRBJ2-5, with a tentative D call TRBD1 (6 bases). CDR3 size: 17 residues. Germline V gene lookup returns CDR1 MGHDK and CDR2 SYGVNS. The germline V and J ends were trimmed by 2 bases and 0 bases, with 16 bases remaining between them. The CDR3 sequence: CASSENAGVRYQETQYF. The CDR3 DNA sequence: TGTGCCAGCAGTGAAAATGCAGGGGTCAGGTACCAAGAGACCCAGTACTTC.

This clonotype was counted many times. The chain has TRBV24-1 and TRBJ1-2; D call uncertain. This CDR3 has 13 amino acids. The V end was cut by 12 bases, the J end by 2 bases, with 15 bases between. Per the germline V gene, CDR1 is KGHDR and CDR2 is SFDVKD. The CDR3 DNA reads as TGTGCCCCCTTATATTCGACAAACTATGGCTACACCTTC. Its translation: CAPLYSTNYGYTF.

This rearrangement joins TRBV5-1 to TRBJ2-1; TRBD1 matches 10 bases. Germline trimming cut 5 bases from V and 15 bases from J; bases unmatched to any gene: 8. The CDR3 is 12 amino acids. Germline CDR1 and CDR2: SGHRS and YFSETQ. The CDR3 loop is CASRPAGTGVFF. As DNA, the CDR3 is TGCGCCAGCAGACCGGCCGGGACAGGGGTGTTCTTC. Filled out from reference TRBV5-1 and TRBJ2-1, the complete variable domain reads KAGVTQTPRYLIKTRGQQVTLSCSPISGHRSVSWYQQTPGQGLQFLFEYFSETQRNKGNFPGRFSGRQFSNSRSEMNVSTLELGDSALYLCASRPAGTGVFFGPGTRLTVL.

V is TRBV6-2 or TRBV6-3 and J is TRBJ1-6; D is unclear. The CDR3 has 14 residues. The V end lost 6 bases, the J end lost 9 bases, and 15 bases lay between the germline ends. The germline gives CDR1 MNHEY, CDR2 SVGEGT. This chain's CDR3 is CASRGVGNRSPLHF. CDR3 nucleotide sequence: TGTGCCAGCAGGGGCGTCGGGAACCGTTCACCCCTCCACTTT.

This clonotype was found many times. The rearrangement links TRBV4-1 to TRBJ2-5; perhaps TRBD2 as D (6 bases). Per the germline V gene, CDR1 is MGHRA and CDR2 is YSYEKL. This CDR3 contains 13 residues. Trimming took 3 bases from V and 10 from J, leaving 15 bases between them. The CDR3 reads CASSQDPPGVQYF. CDR3 nucleotides: TGCGCCAGCAGCCAGGACCCCCCGGGGGTCCAGTACTTC.

This clonotype was seen at least ten times. This chain uses TRBV10-2 with TRBJ2-3; 11 bases map to TRBD2. V was clipped by 8 bases and J by 7 bases; unmatched bases: 11. The CDR3 sequence is 15 residues long. The V gene's germline CDR1 is WSHSY and CDR2 SAAADI. The CDR3 DNA follows: TGCGCCAGCGGTAGCGGGGGGGGGAGGTGGAATACGCAGTATTTT. Protein product: CASGSGGGRWNTQYF.

This clonotype was observed at least ten times. CDR3 amino acids: CASSSRTGGFYNEQFF. As DNA, the CDR3 is TGTGCCAGCAGCTCGAGGACGGGAGGCTTCTACAATGAGCAGTTCTTC. The chain uses TRBV5-5 and TRBJ2-1; 7 nucleotides match TRBD2. Looked up from germline, CDR1 is SGHKS and CDR2 is YYEKEE (reference sequence). Unmatched junction bases numbered 9, after V lost 3 bases and J lost 3 bases. The CDR3 covers 16 residues.

A word on this clonotype: A much larger clone lies one base from this, so it may be a read error. V and J are TRBV5-6 and TRBJ2-5; D not certain. Trimming pared 2 bases from V and 0 bases from J, leaving 11 bases between. There are 15 residues in the CDR3. Germline-derived CDR1 and CDR2 are SGHDT and YYEEEE. The chain's CDR3 is CASSFGRRYQETQYF. The CDR3 DNA reads TGTGCCAGCAGCTTTGGCCGAAGGTACCAAGAGACCCAGTACTTC. Complete variable domain (other parts from reference TRBV5-6 and TRBJ2-5): DAGVTQSPTHLIKTRGQQVTLRCSPKSGHDTVSWYQQALGQGPQFIFQYYEEEERQRGNFPDRFSGHQFPNYSSELNVNALLLGDSALYLCASSFGRRYQETQYFGPGTRLLVL.

This clonotype occurred a few times. The J gene is TRBJ2-1, the V gene TRBV18; 9 nucleotides agree with TRBD2. CDR1 is KGHSH and CDR2 is LQKENI in the germline V gene. The CDR3 loop spans 15 amino acids. V lost 3 bases, J lost 9 bases, and 9 bases stayed unmatched. The CDR3, as DNA: TGTGCCAGCTCACCGGGACTAGCCGAGGTCGGTGAGCAGTTCTTC. Residues: CASSPGLAEVGEQFF.

The gene calls are TRBV18 and TRBJ2-7; TRBD1 matches 7 bases. Germline values: CDR1 KGHSH, CDR2 LQKENI. This CDR3 spans 14 amino acids. The trim removed 3 bases at V and 3 bases at J, leaving 5 bases unmatched. CDR3 residues: CASSPTGAHYEQYF. CDR3 nucleotide sequence: TGTGCCAGCTCACCCACAGGGGCCCACTACGAGCAGTACTTC.

As concerns this clonotype: A much bigger clone sits one base away, suggesting this may be a read error. The genes are TRBV29-1 and TRBJ1-2, with a tentative D call TRBD1 (6 bases). Looked up from germline, CDR1 is SQVTM and CDR2 is ANQGSEA. CDR3 length: 12 amino acids. CDR3 in amino acids: CSCAGGDYGYTF. Here the CDR3 DNA reads TGCAGCTGTGCGGGGGGCGACTACGGCTACACCTTC.

This clonotype was detected only a few times. The V gene is TRBV4-1, the J gene TRBJ1-5; possibly TRBD1 for D (5 bases). CDR1 is MGHRA, CDR2 YSYEKL, per germline. There are 15 residues in the CDR3. V shed 0 bases and J shed 6 bases, with 12 bases lying between them. The CDR3 nucleotides read TGCGCCAGCAGCCAAGATGCGACAGAGGGTCAGCCCCAGCATTTT. Protein product: CASSQDATEGQPQHF.

This clonotype was recorded many times. The chain employs TRBV6-5 and TRBJ2-5; D gene unclear. CDR1 and CDR2 from the germline V gene are MNHEY and SVGAGI. This CDR3 spans 13 amino acids. V shed 6 bases and J shed 5 bases, with 13 bases lying between them. The CDR3 DNA reads as TGTGCCAGCAGAAAGACGGTATTGGAGACCCAGTACTTC. Encoded protein: CASRKTVLETQYF.

About this clonotype: One junction end does not reproduce the germline sequence, and a read error may be involved. This rearrangement joins TRBV29-1 to TRBJ2-5; D tentatively fits TRBD1 or TRBD2 (6 bases each). The CDR3 runs to 13 residues. Looked up from germline, CDR1 is SQVTM and CDR2 is ANQGSEA. The CDR3 is CSGAKGLGETQYF. CDR3 coding DNA: TGTTCGGGGGCGAAAGGTTTGGGGGAGACCCAGTACTTC.

In this sample, this clonotype turned up a few times. J is TRBJ1-1 and V is TRBV7-8; weak D call: TRBD1 (5 bases). V was shortened by 5 bases and J by 1 base, with 20 bases between the two germline ends. The CDR3 is 17 amino acids. Germline V gene sequence: CDR1 SGHVS, CDR2 FQNEAQ. For the CDR3, the DNA is TGTGCCAGCAGCCAAGTACGGGACCCAGGGAGGAACACTGAAGCTTTCTTT. This encodes CASSQVRDPGRNTEAFF.